This passage covers 22 T cell receptor beta chains from one sample sequenced in a study of shared clonotypes between healthy human individuals. Measured with immunoSEQ multiplex PCR; TCRdb has only the in-frame clones, and not every one. The sample includes a few million clones, 93% of them seen just once. The material sequenced was naive CD4+ T cells from PBMCs. As for subset: CD45RA+ positively selected. The receptor source for this set is a man aged 18 to 30 in good health. Some clones in this sample may be carry-over from other donors' samples.

This chain uses TRBV7-2 with TRBJ2-6; 8 positions agree with TRBD1. CDR3 length: 16 amino acids. The germline V gene encodes CDR1 SGHTA and CDR2 FQGNSA. Trimming at V came to 7 bases and at J to 3 bases, leaving 8 bases not matched to a gene. CDR3 DNA: TGTGCCAGCAACCGCCGGACAGGGAGTGGGGCCAACGTCCTGACTTTC. Translated, it gives CASNRRTGSGANVLTF.

The rearrangement joins TRBV4-1 to TRBJ1-2, with D unclear. This CDR3 region has 14 residues. Trimming left V 5 bases short and J 1 base short, with 11 bases between. Per germline, CDR1 MGHRA and CDR2 YSYEKL. The CDR3 nucleotides read TGCGCCAGCAGCTCACCCCTTTATAACTATGGCTACACCTTC. Protein sequence: CASSSPLYNYGYTF.

The J gene is TRBJ1-2, the V gene TRBV5-6; 7 bases map to TRBD1. After removal of 0 bases from V and 7 bases from J, the junction contained 6 bases not matched to a gene. The CDR3 spans 14 residues. Germline V gene lookup returns CDR1 SGHDT and CDR2 YYEEEE. This CDR3 is CASSLEEGAGGYTF. The CDR3 region has the DNA TGTGCCAGCAGCTTGGAGGAGGGGGCTGGTGGCTACACCTTC.

The J gene is TRBJ2-1, the V gene TRBV16, with D possibly TRBD2 on 5 matching bases. The CDR3 is 16 residues long. V shed 0 bases and J shed 2 bases, with 11 bases lying between them. Germline V gene sequence: CDR1 KGHSY, CDR2 FQNENV. CDR3 bases: TGTGCCAGCAGCCAATCGCGGGTCAGCACCTACAATGAGCAGTTCTTC. As protein: CASSQSRVSTYNEQFF.

This chain joins TRBV6-6 and TRBJ2-7; D is perhaps TRBD1 or TRBD2 (5 bases each). CDR1 is MNHNY and CDR2 is SVGAGI in the germline V gene (reference sequence). With 6 bases removed from V and 2 bases from J, the gap between germline ends came to 17 bases. This CDR3 has 15 residues. The CDR3 bases are TGTGCCAGCAGGAGGGACGGAGGTTTACCCTACGAGCAGTACTTC. Translation gives CASRRDGGLPYEQYF.

This clone was counted between two and nine times. This same CDR3 is encoded by further DNA sequences in the sample. The chain is built from TRBV4-2 and TRBJ2-5; unclear D gene. CDR1 is LGHNA and CDR2 is YNFKEQ in the germline V gene. V gave up 1 base and J gave up 4 bases, with 4 bases separating them. This CDR3 region has 12 residues. In nucleotides, the CDR3 is TGTGCCAGCAGCCAAGTGAGAGAGACCCAGTACTTC. Translated, it gives CASSQVRETQYF.

The chain joins TRBV30 to TRBJ1-5; D perhaps matches TRBD1 (5 bases). CDR1 is GTSNPN, CDR2 SVGIG, per germline (reference sequence). The V end lost 1 base, the J end lost 3 bases, and 7 bases lay between the germline ends. There are 13 residues in the CDR3. The CDR3 loop is CAWSGTLNQPQHF. CDR3 sequence (DNA): TGTGCCTGGAGTGGGACACTCAATCAGCCCCAGCATTTT.

This clone has just one count. CDR3: CASGNGALYGYTF. DNA of the CDR3: TGTGCCAGCGGAAACGGGGCTTTGTATGGCTACACCTTC. The chain has TRBV6-5 and TRBJ1-2, with D possibly TRBD1 on 5 matching bases. The CDR3 is 13 residues long. Trimming removed 8 bases from V and 5 bases from J, with 15 bases in between. Germline assignment: CDR1 MNHEY and CDR2 SVGAGI.

Worth noting for this clone: Additional DNA sequences in this sample encode the identical CDR3. The V call is TRBV7-9, the J call TRBJ1-1; a weak D match, TRBD1 (6 bases). This CDR3 contains 13 residues. The germline V and J ends were trimmed by 3 bases and 1 base, with 6 bases remaining between them. CDR1 SEHNR and CDR2 FQNEAQ come from the germline V gene (reference sequence). The CDR3, as DNA: TGTGCCAGCAGCTTCAGGGGGAACACTGAAGCTTTCTTT. Translating gives CASSFRGNTEAFF.

As concerns this clone: Other nucleotide sequences from this sample produce the same CDR3. The chain couples TRBV6-1 to TRBJ2-7; the D gene is possibly TRBD2 (5 bases). The V end lost 3 bases, the J end lost 1 base, and 7 bases lay between the germline ends. This CDR3 is built from 13 residues. CDR1 MNHNS and CDR2 SASEGT come from the germline V gene. The CDR3 DNA reads TGTGCCAGCAGTGAGAGGGCTTCCTACGAGCAGTACTTC. It specifies CASSERASYEQYF.

The genes are TRBV5-1 and TRBJ2-4; D may be TRBD1 (6 bases). The CDR3 loop spans 17 amino acids. The germline V gene has CDR1 SGHRS and CDR2 YFSETQ. The V and J ends lost 4 bases and 6 bases respectively, with 23 bases between them. The CDR3 is CASSASPQGPNANIQYF. For the CDR3, the DNA is TGCGCCAGCAGCGCGAGTCCCCAGGGGCCAAATGCAAACATTCAGTACTTC.

The V gene is TRBV28, the J gene TRBJ2-2; 8 nucleotides agree with TRBD2. Germline CDR1 reads MDHEN; CDR2 reads SYDVKM. V dropped 11 bases and J dropped 3; count of bases not matched to a gene: 8. CDR3 length: 14 amino acids. CDR3 loop: CAALPGGDTGELFF. CDR3 in DNA: TGTGCCGCCCTTCCGGGAGGGGACACCGGGGAGCTGTTTTTT.

The chain recombines TRBV5-1 with TRBJ1-1, with TRBD1 identical over 9 bases. Trimming at V came to 5 bases and at J to 0 bases, leaving 5 bases not matched to a gene. This CDR3 has 15 residues. From germline, CDR1 is SGHRS and CDR2 YFSETQ. The chain's CDR3 is CASSRDRVMNTEAFF. The DNA for the CDR3 is TGCGCCAGCAGTCGGGACAGGGTGATGAACACTGAAGCTTTCTTT.

V gene TRBV5-3 combines with J gene TRBJ1-5; D call uncertain. TRBV5-3 is assigned to the ORF class and has an uncertain function. The CDR3 has 12 residues. The V end was cut by 0 bases, the J end by 2 bases, with 0 bases between. The CDR3 reads CARSLGNQPQHF. Written as DNA, the CDR3 is TGTGCCAGAAGCTTGGGCAATCAGCCCCAGCATTTT.

This chain links TRBV10-3 with TRBJ2-5; 7 bases match TRBD2. CDR1 and CDR2 (germline): ENHRY, SYGVKD. This CDR3 contains 19 residues. Trimming removed 4 bases from V and 0 bases from J; junction bases left unmatched: 17. In DNA, the CDR3 is TGTGCCATCAGTGGGCCCGGAGGGCAGGGAGGGACGTACCAAGAGACCCAGTACTTC. Translating it yields CAISGPGGQGGTYQETQYF.

The rearrangement uses TRBV18 and TRBJ1-1, with D hard to call. From germline, CDR1 is KGHSH and CDR2 LQKENI. V shed 3 bases and J shed 5 bases, with 13 bases lying between them. The CDR3 contains 14 residues. The CDR3: CASSPPSGRTEAFF. CDR3 in DNA: TGTGCCAGCTCACCCCCCTCCGGCCGAACTGAAGCTTTCTTT.

This chain joins TRBV19 and TRBJ1-1, with D tentatively TRBD1 (6 bases). This CDR3 region has 15 residues. Germline loops: CDR1 LNHDA, CDR2 SQIVND (reference sequence). Trimming removed 4 bases from V and 1 base from J, with 13 bases in between. The CDR3 loop is CASSRGGQPNTEAFF. CDR3 bases: TGTGCCAGTAGTAGGGGCGGACAGCCGAACACTGAAGCTTTCTTT.

This chain uses TRBV11-2 with TRBJ2-7; D is undetermined. The germline V gene has CDR1 SGHAT and CDR2 FQNNGV. The CDR3 has 15 residues. With 1 base removed from V and 3 bases from J, the gap between germline ends came to 13 bases. The CDR3 nucleotides read TGTGCCAGCAGCTTAGCCCGATCGAGTGTCTACGAGCAGTACTTC. Its translation is CASSLARSSVYEQYF.

The chain couples TRBV9 to TRBJ2-7; TRBD1 matches 7 bases. The J segment lost 5 bases and the V segment lost 3 bases, leaving 5 bases of the junction unmatched. Per germline, CDR1 SGDLS and CDR2 YYNGEE. The CDR3 consists of 13 residues. CDR3 in amino acids: CASSAWQGDEQYF. In DNA, the CDR3 is TGTGCCAGCAGCGCGTGGCAGGGGGACGAGCAGTACTTC.

This chain links TRBV27 with TRBJ2-7, with 8 bases identical to TRBD1. CDR1 and CDR2 (germline): MNHEY, SMNVEV (reference sequence). CDR3 length: 14 amino acids. V was clipped by 5 bases and J by 6 bases; unmatched bases: 9. The CDR3 region has the DNA TGTGCCAGCAGTCCCTCCTTCGACAGGGGCGAGCAGTACTTC. Its translation: CASSPSFDRGEQYF.

The gene calls are TRBV4-3 and TRBJ1-6; D not certain. The CDR3 contains 16 residues. V lost 0 bases and J lost 5, with 11 bases in between. CDR1 is LGHNA and CDR2 is YSLEER in the germline V gene. CDR3 in DNA: TGCGCCAGCAGCCAAGACGCGGCACGGGATAATTCACCCCTCCACTTT. It is translated as CASSQDAARDNSPLHF.

This clone was counted a single time. In the same sample, other DNA sequences code for this CDR3. The rearrangement uses TRBV6-5 and TRBJ2-7, with 7 bases matching TRBD1. The ends lost 5 bases at V and 2 bases at J; junction bases unmatched: 6. The germline V gene encodes CDR1 MNHEY and CDR2 SVGAGI. This CDR3 spans 14 amino acids. The CDR3 loop is CASSPHRGTYEQYF. In DNA, the CDR3 is TGTGCCAGCAGTCCCCACAGGGGCACCTACGAGCAGTACTTC.